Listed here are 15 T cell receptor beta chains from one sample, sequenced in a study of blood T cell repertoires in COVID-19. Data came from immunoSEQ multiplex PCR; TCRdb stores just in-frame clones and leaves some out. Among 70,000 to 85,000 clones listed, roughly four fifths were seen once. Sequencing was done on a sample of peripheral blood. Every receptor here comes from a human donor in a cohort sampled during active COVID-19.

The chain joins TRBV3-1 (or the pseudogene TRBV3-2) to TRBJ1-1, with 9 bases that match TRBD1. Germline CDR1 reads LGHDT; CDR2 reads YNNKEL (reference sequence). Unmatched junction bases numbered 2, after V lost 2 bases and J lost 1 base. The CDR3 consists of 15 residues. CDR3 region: CASSQPGQGNTEAFF. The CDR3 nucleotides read TGTGCCAGCAGCCAACCGGGACAGGGGAACACTGAAGCTTTCTTT.

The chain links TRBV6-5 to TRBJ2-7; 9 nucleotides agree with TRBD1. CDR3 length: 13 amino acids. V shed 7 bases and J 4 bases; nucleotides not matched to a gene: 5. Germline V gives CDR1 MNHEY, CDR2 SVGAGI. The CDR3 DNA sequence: TGTGCCAGCACGTCGACAGGGGGATACGAGCAGTACTTC. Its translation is CASTSTGGYEQYF.

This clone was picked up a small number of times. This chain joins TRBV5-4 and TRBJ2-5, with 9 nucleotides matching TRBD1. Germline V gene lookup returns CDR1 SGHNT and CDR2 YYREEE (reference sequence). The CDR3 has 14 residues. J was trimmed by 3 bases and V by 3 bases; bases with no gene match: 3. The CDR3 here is CASSYGQGKETQYF. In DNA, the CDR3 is TGTGCCAGCAGCTACGGACAGGGGAAAGAGACCCAGTACTTC.

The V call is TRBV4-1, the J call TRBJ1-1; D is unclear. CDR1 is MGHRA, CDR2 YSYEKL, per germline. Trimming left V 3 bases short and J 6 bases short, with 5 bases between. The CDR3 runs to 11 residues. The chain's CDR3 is CASSHSSEAFF. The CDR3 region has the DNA TGCGCCAGCAGCCATTCTTCTGAAGCTTTCTTT.

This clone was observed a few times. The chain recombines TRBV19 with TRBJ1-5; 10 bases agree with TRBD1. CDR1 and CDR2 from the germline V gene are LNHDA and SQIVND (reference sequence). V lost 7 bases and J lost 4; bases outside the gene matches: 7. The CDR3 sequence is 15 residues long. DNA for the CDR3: TGTGCCAGTACCTCCGGGACAGGGGAGAATCAGCCCCAGCATTTT. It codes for CASTSGTGENQPQHF.

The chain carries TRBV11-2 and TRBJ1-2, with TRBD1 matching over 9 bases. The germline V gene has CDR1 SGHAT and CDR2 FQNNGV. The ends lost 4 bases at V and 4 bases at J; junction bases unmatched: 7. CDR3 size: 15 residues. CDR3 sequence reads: CASSSARQGGYGYTF. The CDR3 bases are TGTGCCAGCAGCTCCGCGCGACAGGGGGGCTATGGCTACACCTTC.

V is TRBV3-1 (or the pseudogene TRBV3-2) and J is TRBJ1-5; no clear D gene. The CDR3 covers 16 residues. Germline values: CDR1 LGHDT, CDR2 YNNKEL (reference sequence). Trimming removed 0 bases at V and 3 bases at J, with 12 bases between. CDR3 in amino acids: CASSQDQPSHNQPQHF. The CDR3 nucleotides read TGTGCCAGCAGCCAAGACCAACCTAGTCACAATCAGCCCCAGCATTTT.

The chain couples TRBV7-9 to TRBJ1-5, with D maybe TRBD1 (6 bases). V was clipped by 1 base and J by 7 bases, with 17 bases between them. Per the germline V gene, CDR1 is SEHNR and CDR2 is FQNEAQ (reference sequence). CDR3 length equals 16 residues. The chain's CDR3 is CASSLEVGGREQPQHF. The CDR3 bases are TGTGCCAGCAGCTTAGAGGTCGGGGGGCGGGAACAGCCCCAGCATTTT.

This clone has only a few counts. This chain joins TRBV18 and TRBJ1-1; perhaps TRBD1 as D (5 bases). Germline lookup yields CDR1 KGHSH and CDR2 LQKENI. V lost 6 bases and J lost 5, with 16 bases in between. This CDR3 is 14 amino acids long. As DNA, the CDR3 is TGTGCCAGCTCCACCTCGCGGGGGGAGACTGAAGCTTTCTTT. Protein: CASSTSRGETEAFF. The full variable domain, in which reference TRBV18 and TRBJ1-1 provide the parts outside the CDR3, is NAGVMQNPRHLVRRRGQEARLRCSPMKGHSHVYWYRQLPEEGLKFMVYLQKENIIDESGMPKERFSAEFPKEGPSILRIQQVVRGDSAAYFCASSTSRGETEAFFGQGTRLTVV.

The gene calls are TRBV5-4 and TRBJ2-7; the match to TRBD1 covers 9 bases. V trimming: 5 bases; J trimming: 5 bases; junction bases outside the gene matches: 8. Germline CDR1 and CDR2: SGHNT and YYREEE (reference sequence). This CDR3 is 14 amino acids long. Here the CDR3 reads CASSFGTGPDEQYF. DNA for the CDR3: TGTGCCAGCAGTTTTGGGACAGGGCCGGACGAGCAGTACTTC.

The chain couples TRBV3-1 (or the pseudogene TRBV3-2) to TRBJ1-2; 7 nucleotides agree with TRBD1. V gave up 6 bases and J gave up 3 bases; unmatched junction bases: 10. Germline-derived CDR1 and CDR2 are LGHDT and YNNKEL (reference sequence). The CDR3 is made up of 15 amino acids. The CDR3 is CASSRSIGTDYGYTF. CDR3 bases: TGTGCCAGCAGTCGGAGTATCGGGACAGACTATGGCTACACCTTC.

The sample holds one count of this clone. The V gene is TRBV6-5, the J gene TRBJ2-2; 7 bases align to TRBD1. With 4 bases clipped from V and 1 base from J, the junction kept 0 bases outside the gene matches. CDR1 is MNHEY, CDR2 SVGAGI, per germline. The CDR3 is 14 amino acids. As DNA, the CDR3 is TGTGCCAGCAGTTGGGACAGGAACACCGGGGAGCTGTTTTTT. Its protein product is CASSWDRNTGELFF.

CDR3 protein: CASRQGRHGNEQFF. The CDR3 DNA reads as TGTGCCAGCAGACAGGGTCGCCACGGGAATGAGCAGTTCTTC. The chain recombines TRBV2 with TRBJ2-1; maybe TRBD1 (6 bases). This CDR3 is 14 amino acids long. The V end lost 6 bases, the J end lost 7 bases, and 16 bases lay between the germline ends. In germline, CDR1 is SNHLY, CDR2 FYNNEI.

CDR3 residues: CASSVARTVNQPQHF. In DNA, the CDR3 is TGTGCCAGTAGTGTCGCTCGGACAGTCAATCAGCCCCAGCATTTT. The rearrangement uses TRBV19 and TRBJ1-5, with a possible D match to TRBD1 (6 bases). V lost 5 bases and J lost 3, with 14 bases in between. Germline CDR1 LNHDA, CDR2 SQIVND (reference sequence). CDR3 length: 15 residues.

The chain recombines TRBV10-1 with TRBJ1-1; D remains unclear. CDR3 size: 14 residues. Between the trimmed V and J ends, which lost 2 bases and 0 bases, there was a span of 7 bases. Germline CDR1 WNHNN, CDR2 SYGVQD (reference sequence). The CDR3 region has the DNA TGCGCCAGCAGTGAGCCGGGGATGAACACTGAAGCTTTCTTT. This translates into CASSEPGMNTEAFF.